The sequence of this TCR beta chain was determined in a study of blood T cells in healthy people across ages. Through a sample-barcoded 5' primer and a J-beta primer mix, a second PCR was run for about 7 to 12 cycles. MiXCR, run by TCRdb on the 5' RACE reads, gives a single entry per CDR3 protein. This table has about 1,500,000 distinct CDR3 sequences, about 43% appearing once. This sequence was found in a woman between 18 and 29 years old in good health. Sequencing input: blood.

CDR3 in amino acids: CSASPRVTNYGYTF. In DNA form, the CDR3 reads TGCAGTGCTTCCCCCCGAGTAACTAACTATGGCTACACCTTC. The gene calls are TRBV20-1 and TRBJ1-2; D call uncertain. This CDR3 has 14 amino acids. Germline loops: CDR1 DFQATT, CDR2 SNEGSKA (reference sequence). Trimming took 5 bases from V and 0 from J, leaving 13 bases between them.